This TCR beta chain was profiled in a study of T-cell memory formation after mild COVID-19. One entry per CDR3 protein results from TCRdb running MiXCR on the 5' RACE reads. The sample carries roughly 150,000 distinct CDR3 sequences, 13% recorded once. The CDR3 is 15 amino acids. The V gene lost 5 bases and the J gene lost 6 bases, with 17 bases spanning the gap. Germline V CDR1 and CDR2: SEHNR, FQNEAQ (reference sequence). This clonotype was recorded many times. This sequence joins TRBV7-9 and TRBJ2-1; D possibly uses TRBD1 or TRBD2 (7 bases each). This clonotype was sampled from a man aged 18 to 35 who had mild COVID-19 (a few samples of this study predate the infection). Cell type and time point are not known. Sequencing input: PBMCs or a T cell subset sorted from them (not recorded which). The CDR3 nucleotides are TGTGCCAGCAGCCAGGGGACAGCGGGGAGCAATGAGCAGTTCTTC. This gives the protein CASSQGTAGSNEQFF.